Following are 29 T cell receptor beta chains from one sample sequenced in a study of blood T cells in healthy people across ages. PCR was performed a second time for about 7 to 12 cycles using a sample-barcoded 5' primer and a J-beta primer mix. Via MiXCR, TCRdb re-called the 5' RACE reads, giving one row per CDR3 protein. The repertoire holds nearly 800,000 distinct CDR3 sequences, with around three fifths as singletons. Sequencing used blood. The receptor source for this set is a man aged 35 to 55 in good health.

This clonotype was counted only a few times. This chain uses TRBV7-9 with TRBJ2-5; D is ambiguous. The end of the DNA fits TRBJ2-7 better, so the J call may be wrong. CDR3 length equals 12 residues. Germline assignment: CDR1 SEHNR and CDR2 FQNEAQ (reference sequence). The CDR3 loop is CASSRPSFEQYF. As DNA, the CDR3 is TGTGCCAGCAGCCGTCCGAGTTTCGAGCAGTACTTC.

This clonotype turned up a few times. The J gene is TRBJ2-7, the V gene TRBV6-5; D is perhaps TRBD1 (5 bases). Germline V gene data show CDR1 as MNHEY and CDR2 as SVGAGI. V gave up 8 bases and J gave up 11 bases, with 13 bases separating them. The CDR3 is made up of 10 amino acids. The CDR3, as DNA: TGTGCCAGCTGGGGCGGCGTAGAGTACTTC. It is translated as CASWGGVEYF.

The V gene is TRBV7-6, the J gene TRBJ2-5; 7 bases line up with TRBD2. The CDR3 is 15 residues long. CDR1 and CDR2 from the germline V gene are SGHVS and FNYEAQ. V trimming: 3 bases; J trimming: 4 bases; junction bases outside the gene matches: 8. CDR3 coding DNA: TGTGCCAGCAGCTTCATTGGGGGGGTTGGAGAGACCCAGTACTTC. This gives the protein CASSFIGGVGETQYF. The full variable domain, completed using reference TRBV7-6 and TRBJ2-5, is GAGVSQSPRYKVTKRGQDVALRCDPISGHVSLYWYRQALGQGPEFLTYFNYEAQQDKSGLPNDRFSAERPEGSISTLTIQRTEQRDSAMYRCASSFIGGVGETQYFGPGTRLLVL.

This sequence joins TRBV4-2 and TRBJ2-5, with 9 bases aligning to TRBD2. This CDR3 contains 17 residues. The V gene end was trimmed by 1 base and the J gene end by 4 bases; junction bases not matched to a gene: 10. The germline gives CDR1 LGHNA, CDR2 YNFKEQ. CDR3 residues: CASSQVVRAGGGETQYF. The CDR3 DNA follows: TGTGCCAGCAGCCAAGTGGTTCGAGCGGGGGGAGGAGAGACCCAGTACTTC.

This sequence joins TRBV9 and TRBJ2-3, with D maybe TRBD2 (6 bases). This CDR3 contains 15 residues. The germline V gene has CDR1 SGDLS and CDR2 YYNGEE. Trimming removed 0 bases at V and 1 base at J, with 9 bases between. The CDR3 is CASSVETGGTDTQYF. CDR3 nucleotides: TGTGCCAGCAGCGTAGAAACGGGAGGCACAGATACGCAGTATTTT.

This clonotype was recorded once. The chain carries TRBV7-2 and TRBJ2-2; D is perhaps TRBD1 (5 bases). V was pared by 1 base and J by 5 bases, with 11 bases between. CDR1 SGHTA and CDR2 FQGNSA come from the germline V gene. CDR3 size: 15 residues. As DNA, the CDR3 is TGTGCCAGCAGCTTAGTCCCAGGGTGGACCGGGGAGCTGTTTTTT. Residues: CASSLVPGWTGELFF. The full variable domain, in which reference TRBV7-2 and TRBJ2-2 provide the parts outside the CDR3, is GAGVSQSPSNKVTEKGKDVELRCDPISGHTALYWYRQSLGQGLEFLIYFQGNSAPDKSGLPSDRFSAERTGGSVSTLTIQRTQQEDSAVYLCASSLVPGWTGELFFGEGSRLTVL.

The chain uses TRBV6-1 and TRBJ2-1, with 8 positions matching TRBD2. Per germline, CDR1 MNHNS and CDR2 SASEGT. The V gene end was trimmed by 6 bases and the J gene end by 11 bases; junction bases not matched to a gene: 18. The CDR3 is 16 residues long. The CDR3 region is CASRKGVTGGGGKQFF. The CDR3 coding sequence is TGTGCCAGCAGGAAGGGTGTCACGGGAGGGGGAGGAAAGCAGTTCTTC.

This clonotype showed up just once. The J gene is TRBJ1-1, the V gene TRBV6-5; TRBD1 matches at 11 bases. The CDR3 covers 14 residues. Looked up from germline, CDR1 is MNHEY and CDR2 is SVGAGI. J lost 1 base, V lost 10 bases, and 5 bases had no gene match. CDR3 DNA: TGTGCCACCTGGACAGGGGGCCGGAACACTGAAGCTTTCTTT. This codes for CATWTGGRNTEAFF.

The chain couples TRBV27 to TRBJ2-3, with D possibly TRBD2 on 5 matching bases. There are 14 residues in the CDR3. V was cut by 0 bases and J by 3 bases, with 7 bases left in between. Germline-derived CDR1 and CDR2 are MNHEY and SMNVEV (reference sequence). The DNA for the CDR3 is TGTGCCAGCAGTTTATCGAGGGCAACAGATACGCAGTATTTT. As protein: CASSLSRATDTQYF.

V and J are TRBV7-9 and TRBJ2-3, with 7 bases fitting TRBD2. In germline, CDR1 is SEHNR, CDR2 FQNEAQ (reference sequence). The V and J ends lost 5 bases and 2 bases, in that order; junction bases with no gene match: 4. The CDR3 extends over 14 amino acids. CDR3 sequence (DNA): TGTGCCAGCAGCAACGGACTAGTCACAGATACGCAGTATTTT. Protein sequence: CASSNGLVTDTQYF.

Within the sample, this clonotype is medium-sized. Here the CDR3 DNA reads TGCAGTGCTAGCCGGATCTCATCCGAGCAGTACTTC. Translating gives CSASRISSEQYF. J is TRBJ2-7 and V is TRBV20-1; no definite D call. From germline, CDR1 is DFQATT and CDR2 SNEGSKA (reference sequence). V was shortened by 3 bases and J by 6 bases, with 12 bases between the two germline ends. The CDR3 sequence is 12 residues long.

A few counts support this clonotype. This chain connects TRBV27 to TRBJ2-7; 7 bases line up with TRBD1. Germline V CDR1 and CDR2: MNHEY, SMNVEV (reference sequence). This CDR3 has 15 amino acids. V was pared by 4 bases and J by 0 bases, with 6 bases of the junction left unmatched. The CDR3 spells CASSSPGGSSYEQYF. The DNA for the CDR3 is TGTGCCAGCAGTTCTCCAGGGGGATCCTCCTACGAGCAGTACTTC.

The V gene is TRBV7-3, the J gene TRBJ2-7; 10 nucleotides agree with TRBD2. The V segment lost 4 bases and the J segment 3 bases; nucleotides outside the gene matches: 18. The CDR3 covers 19 residues. CDR1 and CDR2 (germline): SGHTA, FQGTGA. CDR3 loop: CASSSIGGLAAELNYEQYF. DNA for the CDR3: TGTGCCAGCAGCTCAATCGGTGGACTAGCGGCAGAACTAAACTACGAGCAGTACTTC.

This chain joins TRBV6-6 and TRBJ2-7; D gene unclear. Germline lookup yields CDR1 MNHNY and CDR2 SVGAGI (reference sequence). V was cut by 6 bases and J by 4 bases, with 16 bases left in between. CDR3 length: 14 residues. CDR3 in DNA: TGTGCCAGCAGATCTGGGGATTCGGCTTACGAGCAGTACTTC. It codes for CASRSGDSAYEQYF.

The chain is built from TRBV10-3 and TRBJ2-2, with D possibly matching TRBD2 (6 bases). Germline V lookup: CDR1 ENHRY, CDR2 SYGVKD. V lost 7 bases to trimming and J lost 1 base, with 13 bases between them. The length of the CDR3 is 15 residues. In nucleotides, the CDR3 is TGTGCCATCACGTTTAGCGGCCTGAACACCGGGGAGCTGTTTTTT. Its translation: CAITFSGLNTGELFF.

The CDR3: CASSAYLSSYEQYF. The CDR3 DNA is TGTGCCAGCAGTGCCTATCTCAGCTCCTACGAGCAGTACTTC. The rearrangement links TRBV27 to TRBJ2-5, with D uncertain. The DNA matches TRBJ2-7 better at its end, which makes the J call doubtful. Per the germline V gene, CDR1 is MNHEY and CDR2 is SMNVEV (reference sequence). There are 14 residues in the CDR3.

V and J are TRBV6-2 or TRBV6-3 and TRBJ1-5; no clear D. The CDR3 is 14 residues long. Per germline, CDR1 MNHEY and CDR2 SVGEGT. V was shortened by 6 bases and J by 4 bases, with 13 bases between the two germline ends. CDR3 in DNA: TGTGCCAGCAGCTTTCGGCGCCGAAATCAGCCCCAGCATTTT. It specifies CASSFRRRNQPQHF.

The chain employs TRBV20-1 and TRBJ2-5; 13 nucleotides line up with TRBD2. The trim removed 2 bases at V and 4 bases at J, leaving 7 bases unmatched. CDR3 size: 16 residues. Germline assignment: CDR1 DFQATT and CDR2 SNEGSKA (reference sequence). In DNA form, the CDR3 reads TGCAGTGCTAGACTCGGACTAGCGGGGGCCGGAGAGACCCAGTACTTC. Encoded protein: CSARLGLAGAGETQYF.

CDR3 nucleotides: TGTGCCAGCACCACCGCCAGCAGGACAGATACGCAGTATTTT. Its protein is CASTTASRTDTQYF. This chain uses TRBV27 with TRBJ2-3; D ambiguous. CDR1 MNHEY and CDR2 SMNVEV come from the germline V gene (reference sequence). Trimming removed 7 bases from V and 3 bases from J, with 14 bases in between. The CDR3 consists of 14 residues.

Many counts were recorded for this clonotype. The V call is TRBV7-2, the J call TRBJ2-4; a possible D gene is TRBD1 (6 bases). Germline assignment: CDR1 SGHTA and CDR2 FQGNSA. Trimming took 1 base from V and 4 from J, leaving 8 bases between them. The CDR3 extends over 14 amino acids. The CDR3 DNA is TGTGCCAGCAGCTTAGGGACAGTAAAAAACATTCAGTACTTC. Translated, it gives CASSLGTVKNIQYF.

V is TRBV20-1 and J is TRBJ1-1; D gene uncertain. Germline CDR1 DFQATT, CDR2 SNEGSKA (reference sequence). The V end was cut by 2 bases, the J end by 0 bases, with 10 bases between. This CDR3 region has 14 residues. Here the CDR3 reads CSARFGGMNTEAFF. The CDR3, as DNA: TGCAGTGCTAGATTCGGAGGAATGAACACTGAAGCTTTCTTT.

This chain uses TRBV29-1 with TRBJ2-2; D not certain. This CDR3 spans 13 amino acids. CDR1 and CDR2 from the germline V gene are SQVTM and ANQGSEA. V was pared by 4 bases and J by 0 bases, with 6 bases between. The CDR3 DNA reads as TGCAGCGTTGTTGGACCGAACACCGGGGAGCTGTTTTTT. Amino acid sequence: CSVVGPNTGELFF.

This clonotype was recorded a few times. CDR3 region: CATREGVETQYF. For the CDR3, the DNA is TGTGCCACGCGGGAAGGGGTGGAGACCCAGTACTTC. The rearrangement links TRBV27 to TRBJ2-5; D might be TRBD2 (6 bases). Germline V gene sequence: CDR1 MNHEY, CDR2 SMNVEV (reference sequence). The CDR3 extends over 12 amino acids. Between the trimmed V and J ends, which lost 10 bases and 5 bases, there was a span of 14 bases.

The V call is TRBV28, the J call TRBJ2-3; D remains ambiguous. This CDR3 has 19 amino acids. Germline lookup yields CDR1 MDHEN and CDR2 SYDVKM. V lost 3 bases to trimming and J lost 0 bases, with 22 bases between them. The CDR3 is CASSLSQHGHPSSTDTQYF. The CDR3 DNA sequence: TGTGCCAGCAGTTTGTCCCAACATGGGCACCCATCTAGCACAGATACGCAGTATTTT.

The V gene is TRBV7-8, the J gene TRBJ1-1, with D possibly TRBD1 on 5 matching bases. Trimming cost V 2 bases and J 0 bases, with 22 bases left between them. The CDR3 loop spans 19 amino acids. Germline V gives CDR1 SGHVS, CDR2 FQNEAQ. The CDR3 protein is CASSLLTIMAGNMNTEAFF. Written as DNA, the CDR3 is TGTGCCAGCAGCTTATTAACTATTATGGCAGGGAACATGAACACTGAAGCTTTCTTT. The entire variable domain, with the rest obtained from reference TRBV7-8 and TRBJ1-1, is as follows: GAGVSQSPRYKVAKRGQDVALRCDPISGHVSLFWYQQALGQGPEFLTYFQNEAQLDKSGLPSDRFFAERPEGSVSTLKIQRTQQEDSAVYLCASSLLTIMAGNMNTEAFFGQGTRLTVV.

This clonotype has ten or more counts. The chain is built from TRBV6-6 and TRBJ1-2; the match to TRBD1 covers 8 bases. V shed 5 bases, J shed 4 bases, and the junction held 3 bases outside the gene matches. The CDR3 consists of 13 residues. Germline loops: CDR1 MNHNY, CDR2 SVGAGI (reference sequence). CDR3 in amino acids: CASSPGQVYGYTF. CDR3 nucleotide sequence: TGTGCCAGCAGTCCGGGACAGGTCTATGGCTACACCTTC.

This clonotype was observed a handful of times. This chain connects TRBV5-1 to TRBJ2-4; D is undetermined. The CDR3 covers 19 residues. Between the trimmed V and J ends, which lost 5 bases and 0 bases, there was a span of 24 bases. CDR1 and CDR2 (germline): SGHRS, YFSETQ. The CDR3 DNA reads as TGCGCCAGCAGATCCCAACCGGACCGAAGAACCTTAGCCAAAAACATTCAGTACTTC. Its protein product is CASRSQPDRRTLAKNIQYF.

V usage is TRBV29-1 and J usage is TRBJ1-2, with unresolved D. This CDR3 comprises 15 residues. Germline values: CDR1 SQVTM, CDR2 ANQGSEA. The CDR3 nucleotides read TGCCCCCGACCCGGGCGTGGACTAGTGAACTATGGCTACACCTTC. Residues: CPRPGRGLVNYGYTF.

This clonotype was recorded a few times. The gene calls are TRBV29-1 and TRBJ2-7, with TRBD2 as a possible D gene (7 bases). This CDR3 is 16 amino acids long. Trimming took off 1 base at V and 2 bases at J, with 18 bases between the two ends. Germline CDR1 is SQVTM and CDR2 is ANQGSEA. In nucleotides, the CDR3 is TGCAGCGTTGAAGGGGCGGGGGCGTCCTCACCCTACGAGCAGTACTTC. This encodes CSVEGAGASSPYEQYF.